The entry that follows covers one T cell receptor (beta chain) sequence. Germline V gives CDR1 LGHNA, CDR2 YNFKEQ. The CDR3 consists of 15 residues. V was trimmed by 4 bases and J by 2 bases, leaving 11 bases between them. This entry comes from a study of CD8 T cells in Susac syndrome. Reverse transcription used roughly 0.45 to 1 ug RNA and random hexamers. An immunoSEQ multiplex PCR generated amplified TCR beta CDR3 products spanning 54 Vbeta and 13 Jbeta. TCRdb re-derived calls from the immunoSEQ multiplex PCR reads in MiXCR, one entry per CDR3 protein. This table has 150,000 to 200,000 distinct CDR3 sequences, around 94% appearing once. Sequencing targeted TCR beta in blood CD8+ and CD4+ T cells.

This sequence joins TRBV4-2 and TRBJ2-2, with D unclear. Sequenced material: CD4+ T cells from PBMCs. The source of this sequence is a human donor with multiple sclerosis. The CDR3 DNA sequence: TGTGCCAGCAGCCCACCCGGGTATAACACCGGGGAGCTGTTTTTT. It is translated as CASSPPGYNTGELFF.